This T cell receptor beta chain is drawn from a study of blood T cells in healthy people across ages. A sample-barcoded 5' primer and a J-beta primer mix were used in a second PCR of roughly 7 to 11 cycles. Every sample gave at least 3 million paired-end reads containing CDR3. Using its own MiXCR run on the 5' RACE reads, TCRdb lists one record per CDR3 protein. The sample lists approximately 400,000 distinct CDR3 sequences, about half seen once, with 45% to 55% in the top ten. Germline CDR1 and CDR2: LGHDT and YNNKEL (reference sequence). V was cut by 4 bases and J by 10 bases, with 11 bases left in between. The length of the CDR3 is 13 residues.

The source of this sequence is a man in his sixties in good health. Input material: blood. This chain uses TRBV3-1 with TRBJ1-6; a weak D match, TRBD1 (6 bases). CDR3 in amino acids: CASSRQGKSPLHF. The CDR3 nucleotides read TGTGCCAGCAGCCGCCAGGGGAAGTCACCCCTCCACTTT.